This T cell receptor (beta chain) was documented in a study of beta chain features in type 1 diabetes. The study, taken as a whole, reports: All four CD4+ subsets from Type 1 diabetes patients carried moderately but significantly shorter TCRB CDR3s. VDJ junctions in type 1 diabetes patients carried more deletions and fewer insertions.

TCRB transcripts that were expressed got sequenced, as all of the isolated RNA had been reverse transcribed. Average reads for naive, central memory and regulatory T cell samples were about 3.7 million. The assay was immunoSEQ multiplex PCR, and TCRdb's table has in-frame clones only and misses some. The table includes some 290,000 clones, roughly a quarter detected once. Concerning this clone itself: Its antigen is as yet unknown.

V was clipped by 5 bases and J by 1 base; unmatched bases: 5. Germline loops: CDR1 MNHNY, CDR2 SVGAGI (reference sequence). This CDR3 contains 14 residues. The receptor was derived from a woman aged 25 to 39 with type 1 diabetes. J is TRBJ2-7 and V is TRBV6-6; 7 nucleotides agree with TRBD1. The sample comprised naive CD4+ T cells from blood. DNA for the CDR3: TGTGCCAGCAGTCGTGGACAGGTGTCCTACGAGCAGTACTTC. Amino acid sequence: CASSRGQVSYEQYF.